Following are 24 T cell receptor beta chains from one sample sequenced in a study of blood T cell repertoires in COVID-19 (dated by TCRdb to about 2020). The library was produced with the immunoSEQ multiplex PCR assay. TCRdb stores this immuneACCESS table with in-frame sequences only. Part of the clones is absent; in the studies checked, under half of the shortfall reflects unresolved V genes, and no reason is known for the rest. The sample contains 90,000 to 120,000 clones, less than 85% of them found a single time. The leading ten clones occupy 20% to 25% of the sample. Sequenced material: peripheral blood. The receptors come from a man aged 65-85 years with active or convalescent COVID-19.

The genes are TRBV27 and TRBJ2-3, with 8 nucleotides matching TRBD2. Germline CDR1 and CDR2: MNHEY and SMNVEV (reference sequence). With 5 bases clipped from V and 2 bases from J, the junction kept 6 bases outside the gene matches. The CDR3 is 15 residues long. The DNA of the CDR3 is TGTGCCAGCAGTGCCGGGACTAGAACCACAGATACGCAGTATTTT. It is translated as CASSAGTRTTDTQYF.

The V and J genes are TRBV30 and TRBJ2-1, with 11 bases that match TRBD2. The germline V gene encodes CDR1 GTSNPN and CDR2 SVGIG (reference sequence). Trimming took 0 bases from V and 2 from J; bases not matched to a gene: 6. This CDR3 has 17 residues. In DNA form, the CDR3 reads TGTGCCTGGAGTGTTACTAGCGGGAGCCGTACCTACAATGAGCAGTTCTTC. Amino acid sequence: CAWSVTSGSRTYNEQFF. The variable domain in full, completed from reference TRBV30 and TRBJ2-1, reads SQTIHQWPATLVQPVGSPLSLECTVEGTSNPNLYWYRQAAGRGLQLLFYSVGIGQISSEVPQNLSASRPQDRQFILSSKKLLLSDSGFYLCAWSVTSGSRTYNEQFFGPGTRLTVL.

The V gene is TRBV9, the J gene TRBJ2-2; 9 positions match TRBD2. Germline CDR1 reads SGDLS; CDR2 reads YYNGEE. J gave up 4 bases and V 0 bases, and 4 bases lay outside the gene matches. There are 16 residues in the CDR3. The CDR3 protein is CASSVDPAGGTGELFF. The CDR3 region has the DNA TGTGCCAGCAGCGTAGATCCAGCGGGGGGCACCGGGGAGCTGTTTTTT.

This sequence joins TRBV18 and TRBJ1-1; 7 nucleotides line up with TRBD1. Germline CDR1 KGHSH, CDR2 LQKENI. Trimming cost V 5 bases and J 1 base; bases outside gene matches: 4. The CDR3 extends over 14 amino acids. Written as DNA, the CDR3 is TGTGCCAGCTCAGCAGGGGGTAGGAACACTGAAGCTTTCTTT. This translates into CASSAGGRNTEAFF.

The CDR3 is CASSLGAGGPNEQFF. CDR3 nucleotide sequence: TGCGCCAGCAGCTTGGGTGCAGGGGGCCCGAATGAGCAGTTCTTC. The chain couples TRBV5-1 to TRBJ2-1; 8 nucleotides match TRBD1. V lost 0 bases, J lost 7 bases, and 6 bases stayed unmatched. Per the germline V gene, CDR1 is SGHRS and CDR2 is YFSETQ. The CDR3 covers 15 residues.

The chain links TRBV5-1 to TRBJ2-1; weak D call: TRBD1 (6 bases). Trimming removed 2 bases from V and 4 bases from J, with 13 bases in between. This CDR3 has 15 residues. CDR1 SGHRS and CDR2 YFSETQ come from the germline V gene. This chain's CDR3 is CASSFGDTSYNEQFF. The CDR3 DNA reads TGCGCCAGCAGCTTCGGGGACACCTCTTACAATGAGCAGTTCTTC. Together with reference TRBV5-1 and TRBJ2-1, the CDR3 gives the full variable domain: KAGVTQTPRYLIKTRGQQVTLSCSPISGHRSVSWYQQTPGQGLQFLFEYFSETQRNKGNFPGRFSGRQFSNSRSEMNVSTLELGDSALYLCASSFGDTSYNEQFFGPGTRLTVL.

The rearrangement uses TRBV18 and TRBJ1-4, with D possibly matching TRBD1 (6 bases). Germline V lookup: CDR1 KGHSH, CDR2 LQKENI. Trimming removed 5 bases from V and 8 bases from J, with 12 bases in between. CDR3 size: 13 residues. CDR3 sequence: CASSSGVREKLFF. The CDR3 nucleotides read TGTGCCAGCTCATCAGGGGTTCGAGAAAAACTGTTTTTT.

CDR3 sequence reads: CASSLGGSGRAGDNEQFF. As DNA, the CDR3 is TGCGCCAGCAGCTTGGGTGGTAGCGGGAGGGCCGGGGACAATGAGCAGTTCTTC. This sequence joins TRBV5-1 and TRBJ2-1; 11 bases fit TRBD2. V lost 0 bases and J lost 5; bases outside the gene matches: 10. This CDR3 spans 18 amino acids. CDR1 and CDR2 from the germline V gene are SGHRS and YFSETQ. Variable domain in full (rest from reference TRBV5-1 and TRBJ2-1): KAGVTQTPRYLIKTRGQQVTLSCSPISGHRSVSWYQQTPGQGLQFLFEYFSETQRNKGNFPGRFSGRQFSNSRSEMNVSTLELGDSALYLCASSLGGSGRAGDNEQFFGPGTRLTVL.

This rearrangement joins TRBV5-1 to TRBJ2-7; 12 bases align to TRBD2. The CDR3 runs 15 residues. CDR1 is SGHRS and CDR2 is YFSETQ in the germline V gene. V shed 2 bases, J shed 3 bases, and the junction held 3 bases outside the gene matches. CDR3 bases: TGCGCCAGCAGCTTCAGGACTAGCGGGAACTACGAGCAGTACTTC. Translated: CASSFRTSGNYEQYF.

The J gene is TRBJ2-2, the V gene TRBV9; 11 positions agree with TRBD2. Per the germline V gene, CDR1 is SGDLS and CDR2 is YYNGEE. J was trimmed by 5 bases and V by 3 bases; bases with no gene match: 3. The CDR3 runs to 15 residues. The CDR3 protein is CASSESSGRTGELFF. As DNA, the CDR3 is TGTGCCAGCAGCGAATCTAGCGGGAGGACCGGGGAGCTGTTTTTT. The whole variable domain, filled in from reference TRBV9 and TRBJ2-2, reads DSGVTQTPKHLITATGQRVTLRCSPRSGDLSVYWYQQSLDQGLQFLIQYYNGEERAKGNILERFSAQQFPDLHSELNLSSLELGDSALYFCASSESSGRTGELFFGEGSRLTVL.

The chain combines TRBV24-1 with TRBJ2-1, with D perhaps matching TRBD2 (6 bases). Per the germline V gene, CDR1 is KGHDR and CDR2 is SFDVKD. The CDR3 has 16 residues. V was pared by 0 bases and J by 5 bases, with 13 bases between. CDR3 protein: CATSDLQISGNNEQFF. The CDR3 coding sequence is TGTGCCACCAGTGATTTGCAAATTAGCGGTAACAATGAGCAGTTCTTC.

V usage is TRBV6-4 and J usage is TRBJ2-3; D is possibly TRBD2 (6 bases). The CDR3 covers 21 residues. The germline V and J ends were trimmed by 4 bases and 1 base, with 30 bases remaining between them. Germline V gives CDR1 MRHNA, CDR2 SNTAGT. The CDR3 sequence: CASSASGGAVRRALRTDTQYF. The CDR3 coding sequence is TGTGCCAGCAGTGCCTCCGGCGGGGCGGTCCGCCGGGCCCTGCGCACAGATACGCAGTATTTT.

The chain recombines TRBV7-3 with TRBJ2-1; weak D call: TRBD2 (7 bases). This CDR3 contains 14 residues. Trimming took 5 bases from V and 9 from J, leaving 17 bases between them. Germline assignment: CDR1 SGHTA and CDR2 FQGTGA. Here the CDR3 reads CASSPRGDMGEQFF. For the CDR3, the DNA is TGTGCCAGCAGCCCTCGGGGGGACATGGGTGAGCAGTTCTTC.

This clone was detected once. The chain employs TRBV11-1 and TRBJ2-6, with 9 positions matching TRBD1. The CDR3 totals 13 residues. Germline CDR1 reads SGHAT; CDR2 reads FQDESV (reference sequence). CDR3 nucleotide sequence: TGTGCTACAGGGGGCAGTGGGGCCAACGTCCTGACTTTC. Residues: CATGGSGANVLTF.

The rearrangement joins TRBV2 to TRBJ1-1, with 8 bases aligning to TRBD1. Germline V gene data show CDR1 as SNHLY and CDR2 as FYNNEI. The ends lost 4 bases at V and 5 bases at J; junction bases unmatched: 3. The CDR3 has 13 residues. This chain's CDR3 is CASSGTGRTEAFF. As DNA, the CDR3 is TGTGCCAGCAGTGGGACAGGGCGGACTGAAGCTTTCTTT.

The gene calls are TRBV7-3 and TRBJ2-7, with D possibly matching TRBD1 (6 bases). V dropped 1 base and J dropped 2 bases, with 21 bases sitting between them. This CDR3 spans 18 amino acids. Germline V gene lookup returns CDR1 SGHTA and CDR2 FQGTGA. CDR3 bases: TGTGCCAGCAGCTTAAGGGGGCCAGGGGAAGCGACCCCCTACGAGCAGTACTTC. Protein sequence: CASSLRGPGEATPYEQYF.

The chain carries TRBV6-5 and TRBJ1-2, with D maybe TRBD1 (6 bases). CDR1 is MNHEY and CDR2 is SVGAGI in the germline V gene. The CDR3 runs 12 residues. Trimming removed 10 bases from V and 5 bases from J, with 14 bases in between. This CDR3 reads CAISRGYYGYTF. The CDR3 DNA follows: TGTGCCATTTCCAGGGGTTATTATGGCTACACCTTC.

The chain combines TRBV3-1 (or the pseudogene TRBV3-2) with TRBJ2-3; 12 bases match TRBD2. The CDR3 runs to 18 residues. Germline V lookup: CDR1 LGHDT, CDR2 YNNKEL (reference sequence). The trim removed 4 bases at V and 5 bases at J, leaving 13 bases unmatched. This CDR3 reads CASSLQVETSGRRDTQYF. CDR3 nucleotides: TGTGCCAGCAGCCTTCAGGTTGAGACTAGCGGGAGACGAGATACGCAGTATTTT.

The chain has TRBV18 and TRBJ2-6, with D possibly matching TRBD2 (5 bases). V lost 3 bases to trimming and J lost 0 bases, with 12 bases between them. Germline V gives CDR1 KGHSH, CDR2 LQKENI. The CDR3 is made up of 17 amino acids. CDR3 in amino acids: CASSPNGKFSGANVLTF. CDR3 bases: TGTGCCAGCTCACCGAACGGGAAGTTCTCTGGGGCCAACGTCCTGACTTTC.

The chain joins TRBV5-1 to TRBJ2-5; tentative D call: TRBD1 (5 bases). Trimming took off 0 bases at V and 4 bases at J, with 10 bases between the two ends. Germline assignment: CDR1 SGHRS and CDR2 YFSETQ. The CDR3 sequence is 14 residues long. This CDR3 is CASSLGQSGETQYF. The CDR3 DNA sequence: TGCGCCAGCAGCTTGGGACAGTCGGGAGAGACCCAGTACTTC.

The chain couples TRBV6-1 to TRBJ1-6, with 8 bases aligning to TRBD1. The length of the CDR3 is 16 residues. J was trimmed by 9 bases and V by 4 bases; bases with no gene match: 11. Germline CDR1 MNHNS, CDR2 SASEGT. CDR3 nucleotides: TGTGCCAGCAGTGCAGGGGGCGCGAGTTTGGGTTCACCCCTCCACTTT. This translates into CASSAGGASLGSPLHF.

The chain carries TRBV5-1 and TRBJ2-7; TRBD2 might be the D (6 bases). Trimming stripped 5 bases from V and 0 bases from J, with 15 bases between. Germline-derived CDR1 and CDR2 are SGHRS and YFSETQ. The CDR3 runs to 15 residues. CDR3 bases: TGCGCCAGCAGTCCTTCGCCGGGGGACTCCTACGAGCAGTACTTC. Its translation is CASSPSPGDSYEQYF.

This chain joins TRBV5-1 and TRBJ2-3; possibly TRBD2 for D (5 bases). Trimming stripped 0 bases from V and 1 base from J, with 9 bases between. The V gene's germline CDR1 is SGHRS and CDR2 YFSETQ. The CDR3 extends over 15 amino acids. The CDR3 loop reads CASSLGVGGTDTQYF. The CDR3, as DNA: TGCGCCAGCAGCTTGGGCGTCGGGGGCACAGATACGCAGTATTTT.

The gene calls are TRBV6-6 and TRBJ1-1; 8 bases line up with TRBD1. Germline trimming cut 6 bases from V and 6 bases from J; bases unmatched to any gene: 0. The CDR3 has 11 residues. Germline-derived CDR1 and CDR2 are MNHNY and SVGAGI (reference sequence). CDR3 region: CASRQGAEAFF. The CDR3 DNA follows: TGTGCCAGCAGACAGGGGGCTGAAGCTTTCTTT.